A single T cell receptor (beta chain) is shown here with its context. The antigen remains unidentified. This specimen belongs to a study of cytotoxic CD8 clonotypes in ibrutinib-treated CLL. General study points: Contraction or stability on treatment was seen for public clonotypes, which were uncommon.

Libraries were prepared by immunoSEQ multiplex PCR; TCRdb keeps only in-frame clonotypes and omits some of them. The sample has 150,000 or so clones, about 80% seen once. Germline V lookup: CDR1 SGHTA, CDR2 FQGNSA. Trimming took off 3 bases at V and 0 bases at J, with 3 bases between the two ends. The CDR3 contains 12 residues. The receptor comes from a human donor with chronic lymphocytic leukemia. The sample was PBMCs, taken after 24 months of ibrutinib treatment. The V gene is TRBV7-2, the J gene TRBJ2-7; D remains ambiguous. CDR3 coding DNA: TGTGCCAGCAGCTTCATCTCCTACGAGCAGTACTTC. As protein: CASSFISYEQYF.